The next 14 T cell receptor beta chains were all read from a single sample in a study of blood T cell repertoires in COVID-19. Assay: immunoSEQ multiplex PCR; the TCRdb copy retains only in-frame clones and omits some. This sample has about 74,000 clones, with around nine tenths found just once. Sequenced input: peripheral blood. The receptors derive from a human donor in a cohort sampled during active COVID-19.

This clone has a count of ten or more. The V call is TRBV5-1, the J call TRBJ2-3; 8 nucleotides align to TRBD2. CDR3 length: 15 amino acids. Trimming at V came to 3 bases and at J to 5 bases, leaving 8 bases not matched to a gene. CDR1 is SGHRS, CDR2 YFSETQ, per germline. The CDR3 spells CASSSKREPGDTQYF. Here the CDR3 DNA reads TGCGCCAGCAGCTCTAAGCGGGAGCCCGGAGATACGCAGTATTTT.

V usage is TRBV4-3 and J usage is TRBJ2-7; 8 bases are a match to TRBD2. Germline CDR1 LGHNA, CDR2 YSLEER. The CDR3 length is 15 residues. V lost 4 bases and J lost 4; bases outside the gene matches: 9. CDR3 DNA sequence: TGCGCCAGCAGCCCCTACGCGGGAGGACCTTACGAGCAGTACTTC. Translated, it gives CASSPYAGGPYEQYF.

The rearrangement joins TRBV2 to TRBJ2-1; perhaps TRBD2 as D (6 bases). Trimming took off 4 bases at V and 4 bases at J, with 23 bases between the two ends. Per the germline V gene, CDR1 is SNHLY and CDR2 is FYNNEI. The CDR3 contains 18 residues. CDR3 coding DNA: TGTGCCAGCAGTGGTGGGGTGACGGGACTCAACCCTTACAATGAGCAGTTCTTC. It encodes CASSGGVTGLNPYNEQFF.

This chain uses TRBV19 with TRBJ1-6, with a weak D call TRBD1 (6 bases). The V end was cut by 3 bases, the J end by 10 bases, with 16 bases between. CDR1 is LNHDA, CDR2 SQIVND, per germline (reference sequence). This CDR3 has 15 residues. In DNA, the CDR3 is TGTGCCAGTAGTATTGACGGGCAGGGGAACTCACCCCTCCACTTT. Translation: CASSIDGQGNSPLHF.

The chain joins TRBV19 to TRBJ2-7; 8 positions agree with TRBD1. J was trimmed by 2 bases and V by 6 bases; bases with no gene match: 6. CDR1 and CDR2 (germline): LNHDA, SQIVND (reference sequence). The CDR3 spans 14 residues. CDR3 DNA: TGTGCCAGTAGAAAGGACAGGGCCACCTACGAGCAGTACTTC. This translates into CASRKDRATYEQYF.

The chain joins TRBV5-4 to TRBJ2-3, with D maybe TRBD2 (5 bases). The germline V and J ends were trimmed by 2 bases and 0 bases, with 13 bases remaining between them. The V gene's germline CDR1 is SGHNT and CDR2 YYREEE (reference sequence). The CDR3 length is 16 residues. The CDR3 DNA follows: TGTGCCAGCAGCTTCAAAGCGGAGATAAGCACAGATACGCAGTATTTT. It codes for CASSFKAEISTDTQYF.

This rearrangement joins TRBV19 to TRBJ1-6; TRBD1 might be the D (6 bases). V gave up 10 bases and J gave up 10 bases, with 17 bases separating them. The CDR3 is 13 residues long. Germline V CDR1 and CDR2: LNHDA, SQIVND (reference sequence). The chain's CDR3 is CATAPRGYSPLHF. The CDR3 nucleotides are TGTGCCACCGCCCCAAGGGGGTACTCACCCCTCCACTTT.

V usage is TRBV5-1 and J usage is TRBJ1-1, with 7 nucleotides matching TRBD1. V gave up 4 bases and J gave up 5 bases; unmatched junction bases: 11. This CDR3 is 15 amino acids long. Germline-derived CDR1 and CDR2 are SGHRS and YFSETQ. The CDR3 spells CASSVDRATRTEAFF. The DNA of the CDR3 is TGCGCCAGCAGCGTCGACAGGGCCACTCGGACTGAAGCTTTCTTT.

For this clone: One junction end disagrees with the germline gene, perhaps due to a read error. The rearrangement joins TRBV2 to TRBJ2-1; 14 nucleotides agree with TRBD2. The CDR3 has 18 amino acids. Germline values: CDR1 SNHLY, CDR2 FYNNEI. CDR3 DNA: TGTGCCAGCAGAGAAGCCTCGTGGACTAGCGGGAGGTACAATGAGCAGTTCTTC. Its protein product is CASREASWTSGRYNEQFF.

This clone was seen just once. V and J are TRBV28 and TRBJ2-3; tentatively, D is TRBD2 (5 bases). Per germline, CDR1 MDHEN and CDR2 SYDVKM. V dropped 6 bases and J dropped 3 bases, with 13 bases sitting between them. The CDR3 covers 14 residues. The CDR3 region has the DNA TGTGCCAGCAGACCTCTAGCCGATACAGATACGCAGTATTTT. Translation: CASRPLADTDTQYF.

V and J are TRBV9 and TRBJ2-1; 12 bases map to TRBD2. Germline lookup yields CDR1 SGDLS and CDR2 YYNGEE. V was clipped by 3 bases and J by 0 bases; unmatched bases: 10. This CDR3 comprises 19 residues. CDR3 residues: CASSGGLAGPGISYNEQFF. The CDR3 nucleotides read TGTGCCAGCAGCGGCGGACTAGCGGGACCTGGGATCTCCTACAATGAGCAGTTCTTC.

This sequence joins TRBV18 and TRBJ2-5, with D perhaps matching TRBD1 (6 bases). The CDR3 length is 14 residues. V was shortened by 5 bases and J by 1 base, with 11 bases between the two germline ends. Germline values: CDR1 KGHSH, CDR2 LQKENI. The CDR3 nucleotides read TGTGCCAGCTCAGCCCGGACAGCCCAAGAGACCCAGTACTTC. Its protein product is CASSARTAQETQYF.

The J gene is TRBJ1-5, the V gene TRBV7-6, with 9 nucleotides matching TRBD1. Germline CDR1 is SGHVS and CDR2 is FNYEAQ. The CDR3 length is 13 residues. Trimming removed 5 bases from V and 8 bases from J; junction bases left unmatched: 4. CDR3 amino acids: CASSPDRGKPQHF. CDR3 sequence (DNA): TGTGCCAGCAGCCCGGACAGGGGAAAGCCCCAGCATTTT. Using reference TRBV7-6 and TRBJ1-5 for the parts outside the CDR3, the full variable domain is GAGVSQSPRYKVTKRGQDVALRCDPISGHVSLYWYRQALGQGPEFLTYFNYEAQQDKSGLPNDRFSAERPEGSISTLTIQRTEQRDSAMYRCASSPDRGKPQHFGDGTRLSIL.

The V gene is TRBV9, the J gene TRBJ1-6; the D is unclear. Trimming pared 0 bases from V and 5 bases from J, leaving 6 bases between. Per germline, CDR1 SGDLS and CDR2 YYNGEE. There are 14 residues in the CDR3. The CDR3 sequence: CASSVGQNNSPLHF. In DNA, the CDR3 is TGTGCCAGCAGCGTAGGGCAGAATAATTCACCCCTCCACTTT.